The 17 T cell receptor beta chains below all came from one sample that was sequenced in a study of T cell responses to AZD1222 COVID-19 vaccine. Sequenced by immunoSEQ multiplex PCR; TCRdb stores in-frame clones only, minus some. The sample shows 120,000 or so clones, about 90% of them seen only once. Here the sequenced sample was peripheral blood, taken on day 0 of AZD1222 vaccination. Every receptor here comes from an adult in good health.

The V gene is TRBV3-1 (or the pseudogene TRBV3-2), the J gene TRBJ1-3, with a possible D match to TRBD1 (6 bases). This CDR3 spans 16 amino acids. Germline lookup yields CDR1 LGHDT and CDR2 YNNKEL (reference sequence). Trimming cost V 0 bases and J 3 bases, with 12 bases left between them. CDR3 protein: CASSQEKTGVGNTIYF. Here the CDR3 DNA reads TGTGCCAGCAGCCAAGAGAAGACAGGAGTTGGAAACACCATATATTTT.

The chain links TRBV18 to TRBJ1-6; the match to TRBD1 covers 8 bases. Trimming took 8 bases from V and 10 from J; bases not matched to a gene: 7. CDR3 length: 13 amino acids. The germline CDR1 and CDR2 sequences are KGHSH and LQKENI. In nucleotides, the CDR3 is TGTGCCAGCGGGACAGGAATGGACTCACCCCTCCACTTT. It is translated as CASGTGMDSPLHF.

V gene TRBV7-9 combines with J gene TRBJ1-1; possibly TRBD1 for D (5 bases). The germline CDR1 and CDR2 sequences are SEHNR and FQNEAQ (reference sequence). V shed 4 bases and J shed 10 bases, with 16 bases lying between them. This CDR3 has 13 amino acids. The CDR3 here is CASSSPGGAGAFF. The DNA of the CDR3 is TGTGCCAGCAGCTCACCTGGGGGAGCGGGAGCTTTCTTT.

This clone was seen a single time. In DNA, the CDR3 is TGTGCCAGCACGCAGGGGCAGGGCACCGGGGAGCTGTTTTTT. Its translation is CASTQGQGTGELFF. The chain carries TRBV6-1 and TRBJ2-2, with a weak D call TRBD1 (6 bases). The V end was cut by 7 bases, the J end by 4 bases, with 13 bases between. Germline V CDR1 and CDR2: MNHNS, SASEGT. The CDR3 extends over 14 amino acids.

This clone was recorded only once. The chain links TRBV3-1 (or the pseudogene TRBV3-2) to TRBJ2-4; D gene uncertain. The CDR3 runs to 14 residues. With 4 bases removed from V and 2 bases from J, the gap between germline ends came to 9 bases. Germline CDR1 reads LGHDT; CDR2 reads YNNKEL (reference sequence). The CDR3 region is CASSPGVTKNIQYF. DNA for the CDR3: TGTGCCAGCAGCCCCGGAGTCACCAAAAACATTCAGTACTTC.

The rearrangement joins TRBV15 to TRBJ1-1, with 10 bases that match TRBD1. This CDR3 contains 15 residues. The ends lost 0 bases at V and 5 bases at J; junction bases unmatched: 3. In germline, CDR1 is LNHNV, CDR2 YYDKDF (reference sequence). The chain's CDR3 is CATSRDQGQGTEAFF. In DNA form, the CDR3 reads TGTGCCACCAGCAGAGATCAGGGACAGGGGACTGAAGCTTTCTTT. Drawing the rest from reference TRBV15 and TRBJ1-1, the complete variable domain is DAMVIQNPRYQVTQFGKPVTLSCSQTLNHNVMYWYQQKSSQAPKLLFHYYDKDFNNEADTPDNFQSRRPNTSFCFLDIRSPGLGDTAMYLCATSRDQGQGTEAFFGQGTRLTVV.

This clone was found once. The genes are TRBV2 and TRBJ1-2; 7 nucleotides line up with TRBD1. Germline-derived CDR1 and CDR2 are SNHLY and FYNNEI. The CDR3 sequence is 15 residues long. The J segment lost 4 bases and the V segment lost 6 bases, leaving 11 bases of the junction unmatched. For the CDR3, the DNA is TGTGCCAGCAGAGAAATGACGGACAGGAGCTATGGCTACACCTTC. It specifies CASREMTDRSYGYTF.

The V gene is TRBV11-2, the J gene TRBJ2-5, with TRBD2 matching 8 bases. The CDR3 has 15 residues. CDR1 is SGHAT and CDR2 is FQNNGV in the germline V gene. V lost 1 base, J lost 5 bases, and 6 bases stayed unmatched. CDR3 in DNA: TGTGCCAGCAGCTTAGCCGGGGGGGCCCGTGAGACCCAGTACTTC. This sequence encodes CASSLAGGARETQYF.

The chain has TRBV10-2 and TRBJ1-4; 8 positions match TRBD1. Germline lookup yields CDR1 WSHSY and CDR2 SAAADI. This CDR3 comprises 15 residues. The V gene end was trimmed by 6 bases and the J gene end by 4 bases; junction bases not matched to a gene: 7. Written as DNA, the CDR3 is TGCGCCAGCAGCCACCCGGGACAGGTTAATGAAAAACTGTTTTTT. Amino acids: CASSHPGQVNEKLFF.

The rearrangement uses TRBV14 and TRBJ1-2; no firm D call. Germline CDR1 and CDR2: SGHDN and FVKESK. Trimming left V 1 base short and J 4 bases short, with 13 bases between. This CDR3 contains 15 residues. The CDR3 sequence is CASSQVTTAPYGYTF. The CDR3 region has the DNA TGTGCCAGCAGCCAAGTAACGACCGCTCCCTATGGCTACACCTTC.

The chain joins TRBV6-2 or TRBV6-3 to TRBJ2-3; either TRBD1 or TRBD2 may supply D (5 bases each). Germline V CDR1 and CDR2: MNHEY, SVGEGT. Deletions cut 2 bases from V and 4 bases from J, with 19 bases between. The CDR3 contains 17 residues. For the CDR3, the DNA is TGTGCCAGCAGTTACCGCCGGGACGCACGAAGGGCAGATACGCAGTATTTT. Residues: CASSYRRDARRADTQYF.

V and J are TRBV27 and TRBJ2-2, with D unresolved. CDR1 MNHEY and CDR2 SMNVEV come from the germline V gene (reference sequence). Trimming cost V 6 bases and J 5 bases, with 7 bases left between them. There are 12 residues in the CDR3. CDR3 nucleotides: TGTGCCAGCAGACCGTCGACCGGGGAGCTGTTTTTT. Translating gives CASRPSTGELFF.

J is TRBJ1-5 and V is TRBV10-3, with a weak D call TRBD1 (6 bases). With 4 bases removed from V and 11 bases from J, the gap between germline ends came to 12 bases. Germline values: CDR1 ENHRY, CDR2 SYGVKD. This CDR3 comprises 12 residues. The CDR3 loop is CAISGDTVAQHF. The CDR3 bases are TGTGCCATCAGTGGGGACACCGTGGCCCAGCATTTT.

This clone appeared once. This rearrangement joins TRBV9 to TRBJ1-1; D gene ambiguous. Germline V CDR1 and CDR2: SGDLS, YYNGEE. Trimming cost V 0 bases and J 7 bases, with 13 bases left between them. This CDR3 contains 14 residues. The CDR3 nucleotides read TGTGCCAGCAGCGTAGCTGCGGGCTTGGGTGAAGCTTTCTTT. It is translated as CASSVAAGLGEAFF.

CDR3 nucleotides: TGTGCCAGCTCAGAGGGACGGAACACTGAAGCTTTCTTT. Residues: CASSEGRNTEAFF. The V call is TRBV18, the J call TRBJ1-1; TRBD1 might be the D (5 bases). The CDR3 is 13 amino acids. Germline CDR1 is KGHSH and CDR2 is LQKENI. Between the trimmed V and J ends, which lost 5 bases and 1 base, there was a span of 8 bases.

The chain employs TRBV30 and TRBJ1-6, with TRBD1 matching 9 bases. The trim removed 8 bases at V and 8 bases at J, leaving 7 bases unmatched. Germline CDR1 is GTSNPN and CDR2 is SVGIG (reference sequence). CDR3 length equals 13 residues. CDR3 sequence: CARRTGVDSPLHF. Written as DNA, the CDR3 is TGTGCCCGCAGGACAGGGGTTGATTCACCCCTCCACTTT.

The chain employs TRBV29-1 and TRBJ1-1; TRBD1 is a possible D gene (5 bases). Trimming stripped 8 bases from V and 0 bases from J, with 16 bases between. The germline CDR1 and CDR2 sequences are SQVTM and ANQGSEA. The CDR3 runs to 14 residues. The CDR3 bases are TGCAGCCTATTGGGGCCTGGCGTGAACACTGAAGCTTTCTTT. This translates into CSLLGPGVNTEAFF.